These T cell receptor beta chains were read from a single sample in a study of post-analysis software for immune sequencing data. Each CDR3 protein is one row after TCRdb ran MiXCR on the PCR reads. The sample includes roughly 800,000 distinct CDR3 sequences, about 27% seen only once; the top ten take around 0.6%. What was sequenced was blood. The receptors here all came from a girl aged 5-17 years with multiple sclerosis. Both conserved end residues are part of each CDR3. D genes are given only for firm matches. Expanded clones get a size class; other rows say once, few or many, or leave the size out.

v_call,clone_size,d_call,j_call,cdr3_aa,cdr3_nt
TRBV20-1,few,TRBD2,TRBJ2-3,CSAPRLAGGLPSNTQYF,TGCAGTGCCCCCCGACTAGCGGGGGGTCTACCCTCAAATACGCAGTATTTT
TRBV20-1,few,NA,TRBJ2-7,CSARVQGEGYEQYF,TGCAGTGCTAGAGTCCAGGGGGAGGGCTACGAGCAGTACTTC
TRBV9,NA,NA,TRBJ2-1,CASSAATRTEEFF,TGTGCCAGCAGCGCGGCTACAAGGACGGAGGAGTTCTTC
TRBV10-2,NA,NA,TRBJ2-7,CASSESMDWEQYF,TGCGCCAGCAGTGAGTCGATGGATTGGGAGCAGTACTTC
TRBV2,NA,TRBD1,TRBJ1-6,CARNGQGAESPLHF,TGTGCCAGAAATGGACAGGGGGCGGAATCACCCCTCCACTTT
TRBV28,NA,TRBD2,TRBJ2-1,CASLGLAAINEQFF,TGTGCCAGCCTCGGACTAGCAGCCATTAATGAGCAGTTCTTC
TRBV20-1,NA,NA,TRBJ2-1,CGAPTNGYYNEQFF,TGCGGTGCTCCGACTAACGGGTACTACAATGAGCAGTTCTTC
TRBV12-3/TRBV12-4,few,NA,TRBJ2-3,CASSLYGGGNTDTQYF,TGTGCCAGCAGTTTGTATGGCGGAGGGAACACAGATACGCAGTATTTT
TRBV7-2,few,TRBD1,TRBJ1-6,CASSLVPWTGRNSPLHF,TGTGCCAGCAGCTTGGTGCCCTGGACAGGAAGGAATTCACCCCTCCACTTT
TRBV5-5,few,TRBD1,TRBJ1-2,CASSLASGQGFGGYTF,TGTGCCAGCAGCTTGGCCTCGGGACAGGGTTTTGGAGGCTACACCTTC
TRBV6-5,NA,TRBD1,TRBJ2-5,CASRKGQGDRYRTQYF,TGTGCCAGCAGAAAAGGACAGGGAGATCGGTATCGGACCCAGTACTTC
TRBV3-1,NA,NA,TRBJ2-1,CASSPGTTYGEQFF,TGTGCCAGCAGCCCCGGGACCACCTACGGTGAGCAGTTCTTC
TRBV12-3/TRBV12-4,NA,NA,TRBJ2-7,CASSLAQGPESSYEQYF,TGTGCCAGCAGTTTAGCGCAGGGCCCAGAGTCCTCCTACGAGCAGTACTTC
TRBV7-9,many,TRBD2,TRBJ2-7,CASSLSGSYEQYF,TGCGCCAGCAGCTTAAGCGGGAGCTACGAGCAGTACTTC
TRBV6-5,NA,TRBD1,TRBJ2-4,CASSYGQGGGQLAKNIQYF,TGTGCCAGCAGTTACGGACAGGGTGGAGGGCAACTAGCCAAAAACATTCAGTACTTC
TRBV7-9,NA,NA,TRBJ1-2,CASSLVSVVDGYTF,TGTGCCAGCAGCTTAGTCTCCGTTGTTGATGGCTACACCTTC
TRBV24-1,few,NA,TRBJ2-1,CATSDFRRVDEQFF,TGTGCCACCAGTGATTTCCGAAGGGTCGATGAGCAGTTCTTC
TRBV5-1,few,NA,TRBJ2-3,CASNPNGPPGQGTDTQYF,TGCGCCAGCAACCCCAATGGGCCACCGGGACAAGGCACAGATACGCAGTATTTT
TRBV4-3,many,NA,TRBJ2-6,CASSQWQGAGANVLTF,TGCGCCAGCAGCCAATGGCAGGGTGCTGGGGCCAACGTCCTGACTTTC
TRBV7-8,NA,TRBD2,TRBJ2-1,CAGSFWGEGINEQFF,TGTGCCGGCAGCTTTTGGGGGGAGGGCATCAATGAGCAGTTCTTC
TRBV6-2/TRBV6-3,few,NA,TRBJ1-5,CASSVFGRINQPQHF,TGTGCCAGCAGTGTATTTGGACGGATCAATCAGCCCCAGCATTTT
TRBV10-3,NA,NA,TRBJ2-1,CAIRGPADNNEQFF,TGTGCCATCCGGGGACCAGCGGATAACAATGAGCAGTTCTTC
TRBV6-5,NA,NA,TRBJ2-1,CASSYSKAADNEQFF,TGTGCCAGCAGTTACTCGAAGGCAGCCGACAATGAGCAGTTCTTC
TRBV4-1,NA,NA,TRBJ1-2,CASSQVRAFWGYTF,TGCGCCAGCAGCCAAGTTCGGGCCTTCTGGGGCTACACCTTC
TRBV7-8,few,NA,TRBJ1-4,CASSPRAGGSEKLFF,TGTGCCAGCAGCCCGAGGGCAGGAGGTAGTGAAAAACTGTTTTTT
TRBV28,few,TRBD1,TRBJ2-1,CASSFRDRYNEQFF,TGTGCCAGCAGTTTCAGGGACAGATACAATGAGCAGTTCTTC
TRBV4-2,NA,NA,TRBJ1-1,CASSQAGAEAFF,TGTGCCAGCAGCCAAGCCGGGGCTGAAGCTTTCTTT
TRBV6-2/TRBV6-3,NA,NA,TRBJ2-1,CASIRDQYNEQFF,TGTGCCAGCATCCGGGACCAATACAATGAGCAGTTCTTC
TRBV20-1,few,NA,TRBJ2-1,CSAAKGTPTRNNEQFF,TGCAGTGCTGCTAAGGGGACACCAACGAGAAACAATGAGCAGTTCTTC
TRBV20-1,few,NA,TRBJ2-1,CSARETPFYNEQFF,TGCAGTGCTAGAGAGACTCCTTTTTACAATGAGCAGTTCTTC
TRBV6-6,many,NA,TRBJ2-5,CASSYPGVQETQYF,TGTGCCAGCAGTTACCCAGGGGTCCAAGAGACCCAGTACTTC
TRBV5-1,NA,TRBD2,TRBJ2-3,CASSLGRLAGEHTQYF,TGCGCCAGCAGCTTGGGGCGACTAGCGGGGGAGCATACGCAGTATTTT
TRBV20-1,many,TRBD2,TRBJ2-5,CSARPFSLADQETQYF,TGCAGTGCTAGACCCTTCTCTCTAGCGGACCAAGAGACCCAGTACTTC
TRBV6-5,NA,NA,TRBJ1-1,CASSNLQMGTEAFF,TGTGCCAGCAGTAACCTACAGATGGGCACTGAAGCTTTCTTT
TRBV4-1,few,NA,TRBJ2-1,CASSRPGSPGQFF,TGCGCCAGCAGCCGTCCGGGCTCCCCTGGGCAGTTCTTC
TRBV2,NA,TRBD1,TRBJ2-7,CASSGAGQGALEQYF,TGTGCCAGCAGTGGGGCCGGACAGGGGGCTCTCGAGCAGTACTTC
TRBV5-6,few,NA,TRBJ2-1,CASSSWTLYNEQFF,TGTGCCAGCAGCTCTTGGACGTTATACAATGAGCAGTTCTTC
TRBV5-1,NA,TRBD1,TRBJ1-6,CASSWDRPPLHF,TGCGCCAGCAGCTGGGACAGGCCACCCCTCCACTTT
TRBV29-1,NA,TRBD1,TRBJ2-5,CSGDRPHGETQYF,TGCAGCGGGGACAGGCCACATGGGGAGACCCAGTACTTC
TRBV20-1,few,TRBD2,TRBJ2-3,CSASGGGLGTDTQYF,TGCAGTGCTAGCGGGGGGGGATTAGGCACAGATACGCAGTATTTT
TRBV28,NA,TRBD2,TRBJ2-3,CASSLIPGLAGGRADTQYF,TGTGCCAGCAGTTTAATCCCGGGACTAGCGGGAGGGCGGGCGGATACGCAGTATTTT
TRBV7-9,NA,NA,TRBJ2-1,CASSLVRTYNEQFF,TGTGCCAGCAGCTTAGTCCGGACGTACAATGAGCAGTTCTTC
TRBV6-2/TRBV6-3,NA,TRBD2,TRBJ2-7,CASSYPKGLAGISYEQYF,TGTGCCAGCAGTTACCCAAAAGGACTAGCGGGGATCTCCTACGAGCAGTACTTC
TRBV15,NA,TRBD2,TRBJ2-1,CATSRDGRGDNEQFF,TGTGCCACCAGCAGAGACGGGAGGGGGGACAATGAGCAGTTCTTC
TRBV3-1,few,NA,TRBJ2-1,CASSQDQGLFDEQFF,TGTGCCAGCAGCCAAGATCAAGGACTCTTCGATGAGCAGTTCTTC
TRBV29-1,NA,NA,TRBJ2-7,CSVVEGYEQYF,TGCAGCGTTGTAGAGGGCTACGAGCAGTACTTC
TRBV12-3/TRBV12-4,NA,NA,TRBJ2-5,CASSHEPTETQYF,TGTGCCAGCAGTCACGAGCCCACGGAGACCCAGTACTTC
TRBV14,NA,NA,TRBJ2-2,CASSQDRFTGELFF,TGTGCCAGCAGCCAAGATAGGTTCACCGGGGAGCTGTTTTTT
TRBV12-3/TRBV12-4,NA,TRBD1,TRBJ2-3,CASITTGVGTDTEYF,TGTGCCAGCATCACGACAGGGGTCGGCACAGATACGGAGTATTTT